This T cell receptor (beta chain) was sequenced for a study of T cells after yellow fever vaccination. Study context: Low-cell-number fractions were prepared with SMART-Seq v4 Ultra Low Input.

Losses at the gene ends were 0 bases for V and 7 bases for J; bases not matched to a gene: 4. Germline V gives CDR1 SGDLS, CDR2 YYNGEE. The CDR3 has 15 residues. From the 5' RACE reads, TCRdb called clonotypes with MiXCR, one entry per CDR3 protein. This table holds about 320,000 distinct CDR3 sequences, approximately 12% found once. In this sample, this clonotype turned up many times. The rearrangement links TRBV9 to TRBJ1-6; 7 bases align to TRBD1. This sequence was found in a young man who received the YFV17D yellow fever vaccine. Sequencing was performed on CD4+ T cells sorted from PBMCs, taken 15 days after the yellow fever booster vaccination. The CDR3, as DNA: TGTGCCAGCAGCGTAGGTGGGACAGCAAATTCACCCCTCCACTTT. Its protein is CASSVGGTANSPLHF. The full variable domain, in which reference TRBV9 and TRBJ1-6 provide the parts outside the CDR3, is DSGVTQTPKHLITATGQRVTLRCSPRSGDLSVYWYQQSLDQGLQFLIQYYNGEERAKGNILERFSAQQFPDLHSELNLSSLELGDSALYFCASSVGGTANSPLHFGNGTRLTVT.